The clone carrying this T cell receptor beta chain was seen only a few times. Libraries of naive CD8 cells were prepared from roughly 18,000 to 920,000 sorted cells using 10%, 30% or 50% RNA. The entry originates in a study of molecular identifiers for immune sequencing clone quantification. Previously described methods and listed TCR primers were used for bulk TCR libraries. From the PCR reads, TCRdb called clonotypes with MiXCR, one entry per CDR3 protein. Of hundreds of thousands of distinct CDR3 sequences in the sample, under 25% were seen once. This CDR3 comprises 13 residues. Germline V gene sequence: CDR1 SEHNR, CDR2 FQNEAQ (reference sequence). Deletions cut 0 bases from V and 5 bases from J, with 7 bases between.

The source of this sequence is a human donor in good health. Some libraries in this study had Jurkat cell RNA spiked in. Sequenced input: naive CD8+ T cells from blood, with Jurkat cell RNA spiked in. The sample's subset: FACS-sorted CD8+CD4-CCR7+CD45RA+ naive T cells. The chain carries TRBV7-9 and TRBJ1-1; no definite D call. CDR3 amino acids: CASSLAPRTEAFF. The CDR3 DNA is TGTGCCAGCAGCTTAGCGCCCCGAACTGAAGCTTTCTTT.